This TCR beta chain stems from a study of cytomegalovirus exposure and HLA in healthy donors. Study in general: Inside one of the first data releases sat about 85 million unique TCRs taken from HLA-typed donors.

The PCR employed 60 Vbeta primers together with 13 Jbeta primers. Clones were read by immunoSEQ multiplex PCR, and TCRdb kept only the in-frame ones, dropping some. The top ten clones hold about 3% of a sample with about 130,000 clones, roughly 88% of them seen once. The receptor was isolated from a woman aged 18 to 35 in good health and CMV-seropositive. The source material was PBMCs.

CDR3 sequence reads: CASSAQQGYNYGYTF. CDR3 coding DNA: TGTGCCAGCAGCGCCCAACAGGGGTATAACTATGGCTACACCTTC. This chain joins TRBV9 and TRBJ1-2; TRBD1 matches 7 bases. Germline V gene lookup returns CDR1 SGDLS and CDR2 YYNGEE. J was trimmed by 1 base and V by 3 bases; bases with no gene match: 6. This CDR3 has 15 residues.